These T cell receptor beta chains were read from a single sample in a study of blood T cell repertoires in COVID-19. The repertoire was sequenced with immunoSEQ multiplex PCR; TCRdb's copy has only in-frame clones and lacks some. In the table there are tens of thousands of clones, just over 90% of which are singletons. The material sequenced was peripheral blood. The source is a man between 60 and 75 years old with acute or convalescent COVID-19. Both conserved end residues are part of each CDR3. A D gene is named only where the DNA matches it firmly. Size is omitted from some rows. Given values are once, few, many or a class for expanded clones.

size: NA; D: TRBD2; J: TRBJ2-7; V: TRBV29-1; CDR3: CSVSVFPGLAGIYEQYF; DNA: TGCAGCGTTTCAGTTTTCCCGGGACTAGCGGGGATCTACGAGCAGTACTTC
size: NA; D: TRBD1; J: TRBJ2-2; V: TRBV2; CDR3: CASSGQGNTGELFF; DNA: TGTGCCAGCAGTGGACAGGGGAACACCGGGGAGCTGTTTTTT
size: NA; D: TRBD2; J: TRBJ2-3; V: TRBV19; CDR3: CASSAQTSGRAGDTQYF; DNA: TGTGCCAGTAGTGCCCAGACTAGCGGGAGGGCCGGTGATACGCAGTATTTT
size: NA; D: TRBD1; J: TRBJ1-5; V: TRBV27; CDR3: CASSAGGGNQPQHF; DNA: TGTGCCAGCAGTGCAGGGGGAGGCAATCAGCCCCAGCATTTT
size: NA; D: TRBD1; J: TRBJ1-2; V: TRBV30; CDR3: CAWSVQQGAGDYTF; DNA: TGTGCCTGGAGTGTACAACAGGGGGCCGGTGACTACACCTTC
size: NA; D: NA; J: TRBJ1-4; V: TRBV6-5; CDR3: CASELTGGEKLFF; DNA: TGTGCCAGCGAACTGACAGGCGGTGAAAAACTGTTTTTT
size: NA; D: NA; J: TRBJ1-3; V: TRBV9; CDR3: CASSVSIGNTIYF; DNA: TGTGCCAGCAGCGTAAGCATCGGAAACACCATATATTTT
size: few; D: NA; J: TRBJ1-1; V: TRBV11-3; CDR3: CASSWGPTEAFF; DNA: TGTGCCAGCAGCTGGGGCCCCACTGAAGCTTTCTTT
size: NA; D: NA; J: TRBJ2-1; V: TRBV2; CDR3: CASSELGGHRGGEQFF; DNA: TGTGCCAGCAGTGAGCTCGGGGGACACCGCGGGGGTGAGCAGTTCTTC
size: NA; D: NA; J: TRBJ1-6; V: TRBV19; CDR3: CASSIGQNNSPLHF; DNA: TGTGCCAGTAGTATCGGACAGAATAATTCACCCCTCCACTTT
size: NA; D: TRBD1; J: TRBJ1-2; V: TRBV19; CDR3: CASSKIQGAYQVYGYTF; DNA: TGTGCCAGTAGTAAGATACAGGGGGCATATCAAGTGTATGGCTACACCTTC
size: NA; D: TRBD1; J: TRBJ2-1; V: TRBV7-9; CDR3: CASSSRDRNYNEQFF; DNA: TGTGCCAGCAGCTCCAGGGACAGAAACTACAATGAGCAGTTCTTC
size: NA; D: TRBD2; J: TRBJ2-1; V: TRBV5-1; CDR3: CASSLVTAGNNEQFF; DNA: TGCGCCAGCAGCTTGGTGACAGCGGGGAACAATGAGCAGTTCTTC
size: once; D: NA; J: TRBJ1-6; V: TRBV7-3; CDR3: CASSSGANSPLHF; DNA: TGTGCCAGCAGCTCAGGGGCTAATTCACCCCTCCACTTT
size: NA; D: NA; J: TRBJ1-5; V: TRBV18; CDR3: CASSPRRQGRGNQPQHF; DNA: TGTGCCAGCTCACCACGGAGGCAGGGGAGGGGCAATCAGCCCCAGCATTTT
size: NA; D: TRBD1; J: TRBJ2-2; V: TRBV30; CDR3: CAYRRRDRGNTGELFF; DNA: TGTGCCTATCGGAGGAGGGACAGGGGGAACACCGGGGAGCTGTTTTTT
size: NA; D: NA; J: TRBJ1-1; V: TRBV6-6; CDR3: CASTPLKEAFF; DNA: TGTGCCAGCACACCCCTAAAGGAAGCTTTCTTT
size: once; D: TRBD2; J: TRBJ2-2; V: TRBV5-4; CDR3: CASSLGSSGPGELFF; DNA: TGTGCCAGCAGCTTGGGATCTAGCGGTCCCGGGGAGCTGTTTTTT
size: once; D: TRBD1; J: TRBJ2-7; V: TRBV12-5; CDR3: CASGLVYRTGDNYEQYF; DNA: TGTGCTAGTGGTTTGGTATACAGGACAGGGGACAACTACGAGCAGTACTTC
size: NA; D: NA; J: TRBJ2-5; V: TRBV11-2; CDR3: CASRPKGGETQYF; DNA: TGTGCCAGCAGACCTAAAGGAGGGGAGACCCAGTACTTC
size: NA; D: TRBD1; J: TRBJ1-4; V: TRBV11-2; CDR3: CASSLDRTGGEKLFF; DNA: TGTGCCAGCAGCTTAGATCGGACAGGGGGCGAAAAACTGTTTTTT
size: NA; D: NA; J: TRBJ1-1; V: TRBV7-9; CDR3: CASSRPGRLGTEAFF; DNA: TGTGCCAGCAGCCGACCAGGGAGGTTGGGCACTGAAGCTTTCTTT
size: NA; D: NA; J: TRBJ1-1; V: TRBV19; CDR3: CASSISRRGRGQALNTEAFF; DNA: TGTGCCAGTAGTATAAGCCGGAGAGGCAGGGGCCAGGCTTTGAACACTGAAGCTTTCTTT
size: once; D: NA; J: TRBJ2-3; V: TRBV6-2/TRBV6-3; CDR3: CASSSLEWTDTQYF; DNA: TGTGCCAGCAGCTCCCTGGAGTGGACAGATACGCAGTATTTT
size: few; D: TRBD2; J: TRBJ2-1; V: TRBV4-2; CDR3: CASRMASGGSHEQFF; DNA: TGTGCCAGCAGGATGGCTAGCGGGGGGTCCCATGAGCAGTTCTTC
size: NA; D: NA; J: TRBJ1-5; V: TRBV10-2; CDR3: CASSPGTRGNQPQHF; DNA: TGCGCCAGCAGTCCGGGGACTAGGGGCAATCAGCCCCAGCATTTT
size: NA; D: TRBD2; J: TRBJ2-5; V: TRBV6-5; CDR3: CASSYWGLAFGETQYF; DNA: TGTGCCAGCAGTTATTGGGGACTAGCGTTTGGAGAGACCCAGTACTTC
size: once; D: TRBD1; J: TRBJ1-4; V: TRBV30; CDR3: CAWEDRVGNEKLFF; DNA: TGTGCCTGGGAGGACAGGGTCGGTAATGAAAAACTGTTTTTT
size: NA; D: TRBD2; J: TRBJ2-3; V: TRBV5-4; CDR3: CASSLGLAGGVPDTQYF; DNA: TGTGCCAGCAGCTTGGGGCTAGCGGGAGGGGTGCCAGATACGCAGTATTTT
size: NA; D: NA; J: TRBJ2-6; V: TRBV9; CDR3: CASSFHSGNSGANVLTF; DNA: TGTGCCAGCAGCTTTCATAGCGGAAACTCTGGGGCCAACGTCCTGACTTTC
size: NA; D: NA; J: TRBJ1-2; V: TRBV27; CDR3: CASSFRGGNYGYTF; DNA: TGTGCCAGCAGTTTCCGAGGAGGGAACTATGGCTACACCTTC
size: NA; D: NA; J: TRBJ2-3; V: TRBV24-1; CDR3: CATSDPRTSTDTQYF; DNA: TGTGCCACCAGTGATCCCCGGACTAGCACAGATACGCAGTATTTT
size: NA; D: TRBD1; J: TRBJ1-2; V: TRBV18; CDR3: CASSPYRGEDGYTF; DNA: TGTGCCAGCTCACCTTACAGGGGGGAGGATGGCTACACCTTC
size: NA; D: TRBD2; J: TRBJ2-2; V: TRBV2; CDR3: CASIIGRERSNTGELFF; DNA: TGTGCCAGCATTATTGGGCGGGAGAGGTCGAACACCGGGGAGCTGTTTTTT
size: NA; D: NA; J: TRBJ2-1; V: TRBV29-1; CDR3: CSVEAGWGGGEQFF; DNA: TGCAGCGTTGAAGCCGGATGGGGAGGCGGTGAGCAGTTCTTC
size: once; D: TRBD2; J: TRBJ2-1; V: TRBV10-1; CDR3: CASRTKTSGGTNEQFF; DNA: TGCGCCAGCAGGACCAAGACTAGCGGGGGGACCAATGAGCAGTTCTTC
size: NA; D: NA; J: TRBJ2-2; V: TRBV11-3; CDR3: CASSSSRPSGELFF; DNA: TGTGCCAGCAGCTCCTCCAGGCCGTCCGGGGAGCTGTTTTTT
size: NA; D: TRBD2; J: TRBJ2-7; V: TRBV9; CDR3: CASSPWTSSYEQYF; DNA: TGTGCCAGCAGCCCCTGGACTAGCTCCTACGAGCAGTACTTC